Following are 27 T cell receptor beta chains from one sample sequenced in a study of cytomegalovirus exposure and HLA in healthy donors. PCR involved 60 Vbeta and 13 Jbeta primers. This table comes from immunoSEQ multiplex PCR, and its TCRdb copy is limited to in-frame clones, with some not included. Recorded for this sample: around 45,000 clones. Sequenced sample: PBMCs. Source of these receptors: a woman younger than 45 in good health and CMV-seronegative.

V and J are TRBV20-1 and TRBJ2-5; perhaps TRBD2 as D (5 bases). V dropped 7 bases and J dropped 2 bases, with 8 bases sitting between them. Germline V lookup: CDR1 DFQATT, CDR2 SNEGSKA (reference sequence). This CDR3 region has 11 residues. The chain's CDR3 is CSESGQETQYF. The CDR3 bases are TGCAGTGAGTCGGGACAAGAGACCCAGTACTTC.

The J gene is TRBJ1-2, the V gene TRBV19, with 7 positions matching TRBD1. There are 15 residues in the CDR3. CDR1 LNHDA and CDR2 SQIVND come from the germline V gene (reference sequence). The V gene end was trimmed by 6 bases and the J gene end by 4 bases; junction bases not matched to a gene: 11. The CDR3 region is CASSPEGANSYGYTF. CDR3 bases: TGTGCCAGTAGCCCAGAGGGGGCTAACAGCTATGGCTACACCTTC.

The chain is built from TRBV7-3 and TRBJ1-2; TRBD1 agrees at 7 bases. The V gene's germline CDR1 is SGHTA and CDR2 FQGTGA. With V trimmed by 5 bases and J by 2 bases, 5 bases remained unmatched. CDR3 length: 14 residues. The CDR3 DNA is TGTGCCAGCAGCCCAGGGGGGATGAACTATGGCTACACCTTC. This codes for CASSPGGMNYGYTF.

This rearrangement joins TRBV29-1 to TRBJ1-1, with D possibly being TRBD1 (5 bases). The V gene's germline CDR1 is SQVTM and CDR2 ANQGSEA. Trimming removed 6 bases at V and 0 bases at J, with 11 bases between. This CDR3 is 13 amino acids long. The CDR3 protein is CSVIGALNTEAFF. For the CDR3, the DNA is TGCAGCGTCATTGGGGCCCTGAACACTGAAGCTTTCTTT.

This chain links TRBV29-1 with TRBJ1-1, with 7 positions matching TRBD1. Germline V gene sequence: CDR1 SQVTM, CDR2 ANQGSEA. J lost 1 base, V lost 4 bases, and 3 bases had no gene match. The CDR3 consists of 13 residues. DNA for the CDR3: TGCAGCGTTGCAGGGACAGAGAACACTGAAGCTTTCTTT. Protein: CSVAGTENTEAFF.

The chain has TRBV4-1 and TRBJ2-1, with a weak D call TRBD1 (6 bases). Per the germline V gene, CDR1 is MGHRA and CDR2 is YSYEKL. With 4 bases removed from V and 9 bases from J, the gap between germline ends came to 22 bases. The CDR3 covers 16 residues. CDR3 amino acids: CASSLPNRVRFGEQFF. The CDR3 DNA is TGCGCCAGCAGCCTTCCCAACAGGGTTAGGTTTGGTGAGCAGTTCTTC.

This chain uses TRBV6-5 with TRBJ2-3, with TRBD1 matching over 7 bases. The germline V gene encodes CDR1 MNHEY and CDR2 SVGAGI. The CDR3 loop spans 14 amino acids. Germline trimming cut 6 bases from V and 5 bases from J; bases unmatched to any gene: 8. The CDR3 coding sequence is TGTGCCAGCAGACCCGACAGGGCTGGAGATACGCAGTATTTT. It encodes CASRPDRAGDTQYF.

The rearrangement uses TRBV9 and TRBJ2-2; perhaps TRBD1 as D (5 bases). CDR1 is SGDLS, CDR2 YYNGEE, per germline. The CDR3 runs 14 residues. Trimming pared 7 bases from V and 0 bases from J, leaving 10 bases between. The CDR3 loop is CASGGAPNTGELFF. The CDR3 DNA is TGTGCCAGCGGTGGGGCACCGAACACCGGGGAGCTGTTTTTT.

V usage is TRBV6-1 and J usage is TRBJ2-7; D is undetermined. Trimming cost V 2 bases and J 3 bases, with 5 bases left between them. The CDR3 totals 12 residues. The germline CDR1 and CDR2 sequences are MNHNS and SASEGT. CDR3 protein: CASSESVYEQYF. CDR3 bases: TGTGCCAGCAGTGAATCCGTCTACGAGCAGTACTTC.

This chain joins TRBV18 and TRBJ1-4; 7 bases match TRBD1. Trimming took 2 bases from V and 0 from J; bases not matched to a gene: 0. CDR3 length: 15 amino acids. CDR1 and CDR2 from the germline V gene are KGHSH and LQKENI. CDR3 DNA sequence: TGTGCCAGCTCACCAACAGGGGCAACTAATGAAAAACTGTTTTTT. It specifies CASSPTGATNEKLFF.

The chain uses TRBV27 and TRBJ2-1, with a weak D call TRBD1 (5 bases). CDR1 and CDR2 from the germline V gene are MNHEY and SMNVEV (reference sequence). This CDR3 contains 16 residues. Trimming cost V 7 bases and J 0 bases, with 16 bases left between them. As DNA, the CDR3 is TGTGCCAGCACCAAAGGCGCAGGGAACTCCTACAATGAGCAGTTCTTC. Translating gives CASTKGAGNSYNEQFF.

The chain has TRBV7-9 and TRBJ2-5; possibly TRBD2 for D (6 bases). The CDR3 contains 16 residues. Per the germline V gene, CDR1 is SEHNR and CDR2 is FQNEAQ (reference sequence). The V gene lost 2 bases and the J gene lost 5 bases, with 18 bases spanning the gap. This CDR3 is CASSLFRGSPQETQYF. CDR3 nucleotide sequence: TGTGCCAGCAGCTTATTCCGGGGGTCTCCCCAGGAGACCCAGTACTTC. The complete variable domain, with remaining parts taken from reference TRBV7-9 and TRBJ2-5, reads DTGVSQNPRHKITKRGQNVTFRCDPISEHNRLYWYRQTLGQGPEFLTYFQNEAQLEKSRLLSDRFSAERPKGSFSTLEIQRTEQGDSAMYLCASSLFRGSPQETQYFGPGTRLLVL.

This chain connects TRBV9 to TRBJ2-3; D is perhaps TRBD2 (6 bases). V lost 0 bases and J 4 bases, leaving 12 bases between the germline ends. The CDR3 loop spans 15 amino acids. Germline V gene data show CDR1 as SGDLS and CDR2 as YYNGEE. This CDR3 is CASSVDLGGADTQYF. The CDR3 DNA is TGTGCCAGCAGCGTAGATCTCGGAGGGGCAGATACGCAGTATTTT. The full variable domain, in which reference TRBV9 and TRBJ2-3 provide the parts outside the CDR3, is DSGVTQTPKHLITATGQRVTLRCSPRSGDLSVYWYQQSLDQGLQFLIQYYNGEERAKGNILERFSAQQFPDLHSELNLSSLELGDSALYFCASSVDLGGADTQYFGPGTRLTVL.

V usage is TRBV18 and J usage is TRBJ1-2; D might be TRBD1 (6 bases). Germline V lookup: CDR1 KGHSH, CDR2 LQKENI. Trimming took 2 bases from V and 7 from J, leaving 11 bases between them. CDR3 length: 13 amino acids. The CDR3 sequence: CASSPSRDTGYTF. DNA for the CDR3: TGTGCCAGCTCACCATCGAGGGACACTGGCTACACCTTC. Filled out from reference TRBV18 and TRBJ1-2, the complete variable domain reads NAGVMQNPRHLVRRRGQEARLRCSPMKGHSHVYWYRQLPEEGLKFMVYLQKENIIDESGMPKERFSAEFPKEGPSILRIQQVVRGDSAAYFCASSPSRDTGYTFGSGTRLTVV.

The chain combines TRBV28 with TRBJ1-2; D is possibly TRBD1 (6 bases). The CDR3 length is 14 residues. CDR1 and CDR2 (germline): MDHEN, SYDVKM. The V and J ends lost 4 bases and 4 bases respectively, with 13 bases between them. This chain's CDR3 is CASSSPGGGYGYTF. The CDR3 DNA follows: TGTGCCAGCAGTTCCCCGGGAGGGGGCTATGGCTACACCTTC.

For the CDR3, the DNA is TGCGCCAGCAGCCAGCACGTACCGGGACAGGGGGCGTCTGAAGCTTTCTTT. Its protein product is CASSQHVPGQGASEAFF. This chain joins TRBV4-1 and TRBJ1-1, with 12 nucleotides matching TRBD1. V lost 3 bases, J lost 6 bases, and 11 bases stayed unmatched. Germline V gives CDR1 MGHRA, CDR2 YSYEKL. CDR3 length equals 17 residues.

On this clone: The same CDR3 can be traced to other DNA sequences in this sample. V gene TRBV6-5 combines with J gene TRBJ1-2; TRBD1 is a possible D gene (5 bases). The CDR3 sequence is 14 residues long. The V gene's germline CDR1 is MNHEY and CDR2 SVGAGI. V lost 2 bases, J lost 4 bases, and 11 bases lay in between. The CDR3 DNA sequence: TGTGCCAGCAGTTACCTCGGGGGTGGCTATGGCTACACCTTC. Translation: CASSYLGGGYGYTF.

The chain couples TRBV14 to TRBJ2-7, with D possibly TRBD2 on 5 matching bases. There are 13 residues in the CDR3. Germline V gives CDR1 SGHDN, CDR2 FVKESK. V lost 0 bases and J lost 7, with 10 bases in between. In nucleotides, the CDR3 is TGTGCCAGCAGCCAAGATTGGCGAGGGGAGCAGTACTTC. This codes for CASSQDWRGEQYF.

The V call is TRBV5-8, the J call TRBJ2-7; 10 bases fit TRBD2. The ends lost 0 bases at V and 3 bases at J; junction bases unmatched: 3. The CDR3 length is 15 residues. Germline CDR1 is SGHTS and CDR2 is YDEGEE. The CDR3 loop reads CASSLAGTSVYEQYF. CDR3 nucleotide sequence: TGTGCCAGCAGCTTGGCCGGGACTAGCGTCTACGAGCAGTACTTC.

The CDR3 is CASSEIGQGAENIQYF. CDR3 nucleotides: TGTGCCAGCAGTGAAATCGGACAGGGGGCGGAGAACATTCAGTACTTC. The chain employs TRBV25-1 and TRBJ2-4; TRBD1 matches at 11 bases. Germline loops: CDR1 MGHDK, CDR2 SYGVNS. CDR3 length equals 16 residues. J lost 7 bases, V lost 2 bases, and 7 bases had no gene match.

The gene calls are TRBV27 and TRBJ1-1; 9 bases map to TRBD1. Germline V gives CDR1 MNHEY, CDR2 SMNVEV (reference sequence). V lost 5 bases to trimming and J lost 4 bases; unmatched junction nucleotides: 5. This CDR3 has 14 residues. The CDR3 loop reads CASSHTGGATEAFF. CDR3 coding DNA: TGTGCCAGCAGTCACACAGGGGGCGCCACTGAAGCTTTCTTT.

The rearrangement links TRBV7-9 to TRBJ2-5; a possible D gene is TRBD2 (5 bases). V was cut by 6 bases and J by 5 bases, with 10 bases left in between. The CDR3 totals 12 residues. Germline V gene lookup returns CDR1 SEHNR and CDR2 FQNEAQ (reference sequence). CDR3 sequence reads: CASRSLGETQYF. The DNA of the CDR3 is TGTGCCAGCAGGTCACTAGGGGAGACCCAGTACTTC.

The chain couples TRBV30 to TRBJ2-7; TRBD2 matches 9 bases. V lost 2 bases and J lost 0; bases outside the gene matches: 5. Germline lookup yields CDR1 GTSNPN and CDR2 SVGIG (reference sequence). This CDR3 region has 15 residues. The CDR3 reads CAWSRRLAVSYEQYF. In DNA form, the CDR3 reads TGTGCCTGGAGTCGGAGACTAGCGGTCTCCTACGAGCAGTACTTC.

The chain has TRBV6-6 and TRBJ1-1; tentative D call: TRBD1 (5 bases). Trimming cost V 5 bases and J 6 bases, with 13 bases left between them. The germline V gene has CDR1 MNHNY and CDR2 SVGAGI (reference sequence). The CDR3 sequence is 13 residues long. The CDR3 sequence is CASSTSGRAEAFF. The CDR3 nucleotides read TGTGCCAGCAGTACATCAGGGAGGGCTGAAGCTTTCTTT.

As regards this clone: The CDR3 ends on some other residue instead of the conserved phenylalanine or tryptophan, so this is likely a read error. The chain carries TRBV5-6 and TRBJ2-7, with TRBD2 identical over 8 bases. The CDR3 totals 14 residues. The V gene's germline CDR1 is SGHDT and CDR2 YYEEEE. V trimming: 9 bases; J trimming: 2 bases; junction bases outside the gene matches: 10. CDR3 nucleotide sequence: TGTGCCAACCGGGGGGGGACTCAGACCTACGAGCAGTACATC. It is translated as CANRGGTQTYEQYI.

The rearrangement joins TRBV7-6 to TRBJ2-1, with a possible D match to TRBD1 (6 bases). This CDR3 contains 15 residues. Germline V gene lookup returns CDR1 SGHVS and CDR2 FNYEAQ. V was clipped by 2 bases and J by 5 bases, with 13 bases between them. The chain's CDR3 is CASSLYVGQNNEQFF. The CDR3 bases are TGTGCCAGCAGCTTATACGTTGGACAGAACAATGAGCAGTTCTTC.

This chain uses TRBV11-2 with TRBJ1-1, with D hard to call. This CDR3 spans 15 amino acids. V was trimmed by 1 base and J by 2 bases, leaving 11 bases between them. Germline V gives CDR1 SGHAT, CDR2 FQNNGV. This chain's CDR3 is CASSLVDAGNTEAFF. CDR3 coding DNA: TGTGCCAGCAGCTTAGTTGACGCGGGAAACACTGAAGCTTTCTTT. The entire variable domain, with the rest obtained from reference TRBV11-2 and TRBJ1-1, is as follows: EAGVAQSPRYKIIEKRQSVAFWCNPISGHATLYWYQQILGQGPKLLIQFQNNGVVDDSQLPKDRFSAERLKGVDSTLKIQPAKLEDSAVYLCASSLVDAGNTEAFFGQGTRLTVV.